The table lists the clone carrying this T cell receptor beta chain with many counts. The antigen is undetermined. The CDR3 is 13 residues long. Trimming removed 0 bases at V and 9 bases at J, with 9 bases between. Germline loops: CDR1 SGHDN, CDR2 FVKESK. This specimen belongs to a study of prognosis after radiotherapy for stage I lung cancer. Starting from genomic DNA, TCR beta CDR3 was amplified through two-round multiplex PCR. Primers specific to each TRBV and TRBJ gene were used in first-round PCR. TCRdb re-derived calls from the multiplex PCR reads in MiXCR, one entry per CDR3 protein. The profile shows approximately 28,000 distinct CDR3 sequences, 25% to 35% of them singletons. Overall study findings and caveats: The number of unique TCR clones went down after stereotactic body radiation therapy, with a median of around 9,500 versus 6,500.

The chain uses TRBV14 and TRBJ2-1; the D is unclear. The material sequenced was PBMCs, taken before or after stereotactic body radiation therapy (not recorded which). The receptor comes from a donor aged 50 or older with non-small cell lung cancer. CDR3 DNA: TGTGCCAGCAGCCAAGAAATTTGGCGTGAGCAGTTCTTC. This codes for CASSQEIWREQFF.